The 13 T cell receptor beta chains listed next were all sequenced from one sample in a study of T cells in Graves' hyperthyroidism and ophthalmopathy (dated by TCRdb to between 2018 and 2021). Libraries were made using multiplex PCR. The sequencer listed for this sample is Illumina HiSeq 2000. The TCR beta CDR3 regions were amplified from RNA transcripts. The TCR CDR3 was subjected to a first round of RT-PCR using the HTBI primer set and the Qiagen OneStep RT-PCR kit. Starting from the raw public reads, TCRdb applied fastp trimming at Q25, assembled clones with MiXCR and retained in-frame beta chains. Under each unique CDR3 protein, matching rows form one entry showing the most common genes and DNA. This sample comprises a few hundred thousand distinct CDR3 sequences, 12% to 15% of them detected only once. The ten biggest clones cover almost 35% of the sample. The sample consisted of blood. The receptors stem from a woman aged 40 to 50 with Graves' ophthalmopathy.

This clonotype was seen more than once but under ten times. The CDR3: CASSQYRDRHTDTQYF. The CDR3 bases are TGTGCCAGCAGCCAATACCGGGACAGGCACACAGATACGCAGTATTTT. The rearrangement links TRBV3-1 to TRBJ2-3; 8 bases agree with TRBD1. Trimming cost V 2 bases and J 2 bases; bases outside gene matches: 6. Looked up from germline, CDR1 is LGHDT and CDR2 is YNNKEL (reference sequence). This CDR3 is built from 16 residues.

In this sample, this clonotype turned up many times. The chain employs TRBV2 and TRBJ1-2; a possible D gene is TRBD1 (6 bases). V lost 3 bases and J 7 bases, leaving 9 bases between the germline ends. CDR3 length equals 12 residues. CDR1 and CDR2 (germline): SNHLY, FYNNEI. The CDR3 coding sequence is TGTGCCAGCAGTGATCAGGGGCCTGGCTACACCTTC. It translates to CASSDQGPGYTF.

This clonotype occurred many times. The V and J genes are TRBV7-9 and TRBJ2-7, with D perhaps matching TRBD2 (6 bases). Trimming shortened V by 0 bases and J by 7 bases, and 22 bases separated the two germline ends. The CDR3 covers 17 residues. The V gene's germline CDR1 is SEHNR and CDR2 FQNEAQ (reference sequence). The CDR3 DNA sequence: TGTGCCAGCAGCTTAGCTGCGGTAGGTAGCGGCCCTTGGGAGCAGTACTTC. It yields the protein CASSLAAVGSGPWEQYF.

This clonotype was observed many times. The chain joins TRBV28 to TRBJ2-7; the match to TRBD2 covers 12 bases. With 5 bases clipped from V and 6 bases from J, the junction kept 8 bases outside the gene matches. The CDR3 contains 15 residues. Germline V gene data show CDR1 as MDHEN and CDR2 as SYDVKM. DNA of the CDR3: TGTGCCAGCAGTACGAGACTAGCGGGAGACCTCGAGCAGTACTTC. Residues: CASSTRLAGDLEQYF.

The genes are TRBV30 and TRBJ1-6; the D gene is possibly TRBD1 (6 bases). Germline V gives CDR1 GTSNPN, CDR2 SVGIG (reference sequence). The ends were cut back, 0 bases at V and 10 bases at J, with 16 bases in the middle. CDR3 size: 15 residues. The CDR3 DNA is TGTGCCTGGAGTGTACGCCCCACAGGGCGCTCACCCCTCCACTTT. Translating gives CAWSVRPTGRSPLHF.

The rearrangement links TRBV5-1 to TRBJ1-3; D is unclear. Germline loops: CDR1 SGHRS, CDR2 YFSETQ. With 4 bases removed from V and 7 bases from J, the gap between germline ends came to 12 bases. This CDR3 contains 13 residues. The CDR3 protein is CASSPTVGNTIYF. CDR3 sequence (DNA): TGCGCCAGCAGCCCGACCGTTGGGAACACCATATATTTT.

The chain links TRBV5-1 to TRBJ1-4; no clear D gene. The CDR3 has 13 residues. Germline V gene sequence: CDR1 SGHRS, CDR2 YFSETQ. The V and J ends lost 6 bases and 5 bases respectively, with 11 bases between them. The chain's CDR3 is CASNSGQNEKLFF. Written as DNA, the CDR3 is TGCGCCAGCAACTCCGGCCAGAATGAAAAACTGTTTTTT.

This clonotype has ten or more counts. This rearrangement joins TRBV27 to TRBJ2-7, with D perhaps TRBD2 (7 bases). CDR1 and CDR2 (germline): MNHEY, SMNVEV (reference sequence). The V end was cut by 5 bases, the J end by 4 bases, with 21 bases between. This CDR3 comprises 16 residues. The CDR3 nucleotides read TGTGCCAGCAGTACCGAGGGGGGGAGGCCGTCATACGAGCAGTACTTC. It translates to CASSTEGGRPSYEQYF.

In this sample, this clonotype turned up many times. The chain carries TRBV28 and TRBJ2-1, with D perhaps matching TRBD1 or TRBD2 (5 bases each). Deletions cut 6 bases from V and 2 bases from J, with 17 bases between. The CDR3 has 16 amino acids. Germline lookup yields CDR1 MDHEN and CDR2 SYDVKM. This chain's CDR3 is CASSSSGDGAYNEQFF. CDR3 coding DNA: TGTGCCAGCAGCTCCTCTGGGGACGGCGCCTACAATGAGCAGTTCTTC.

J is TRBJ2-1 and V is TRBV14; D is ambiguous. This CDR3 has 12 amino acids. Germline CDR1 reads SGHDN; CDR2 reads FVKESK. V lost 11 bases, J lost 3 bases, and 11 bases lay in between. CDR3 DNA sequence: TGTGCCTGGACGGGCAACTACAATGAGCAGTTCTTC. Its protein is CAWTGNYNEQFF.

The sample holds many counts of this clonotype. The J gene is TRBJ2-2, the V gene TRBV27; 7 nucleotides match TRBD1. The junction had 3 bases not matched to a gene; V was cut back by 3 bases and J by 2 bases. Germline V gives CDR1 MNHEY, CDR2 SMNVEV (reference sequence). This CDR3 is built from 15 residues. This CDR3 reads CASSFTGENTGELFF. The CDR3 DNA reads TGTGCCAGCAGTTTCACAGGGGAAAACACCGGGGAGCTGTTTTTT.

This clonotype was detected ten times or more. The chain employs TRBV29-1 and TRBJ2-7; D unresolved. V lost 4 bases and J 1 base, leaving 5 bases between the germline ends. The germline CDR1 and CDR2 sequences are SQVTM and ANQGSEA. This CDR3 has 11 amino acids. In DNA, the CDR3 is TGCAGCGTTGCCTCTTCCTACGAGCAGTACTTC. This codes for CSVASSYEQYF.

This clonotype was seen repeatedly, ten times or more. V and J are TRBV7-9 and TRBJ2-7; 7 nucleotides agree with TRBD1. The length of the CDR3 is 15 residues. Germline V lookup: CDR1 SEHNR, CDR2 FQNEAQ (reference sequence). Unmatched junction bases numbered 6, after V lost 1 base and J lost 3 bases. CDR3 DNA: TGTGCCAGCAGCTTAGAAGGGGGCAGGGGCTACGAGCAGTACTTC. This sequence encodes CASSLEGGRGYEQYF.